The present T cell receptor beta chain was sequenced within a study of metastatic and nonmetastatic thyroid tumors. The CDR3 has 14 amino acids. V was trimmed by 6 bases and J by 2 bases, leaving 15 bases between them. The germline gives CDR1 DFQATT, CDR2 SNEGSKA (reference sequence). No treatment had been given to any patient before thyroid surgery. TCRdb re-called the PCR reads via MiXCR. The profile shows about 13,000 clones, 26% of them singletons. This TCR was sampled from a female donor with papillary thyroid cancer or a benign thyroid nodule (not recorded which). Some clones in this sample may be carry-over from other donors' samples. The rearrangement links TRBV20-1 to TRBJ2-3; D not certain. Sequenced input: tumor tissue. Here the CDR3 DNA reads TGCAGTGCCCGCCGGGCGGCGTACACAGATACGCAGTATTTT. This codes for CSARRAAYTDTQYF.